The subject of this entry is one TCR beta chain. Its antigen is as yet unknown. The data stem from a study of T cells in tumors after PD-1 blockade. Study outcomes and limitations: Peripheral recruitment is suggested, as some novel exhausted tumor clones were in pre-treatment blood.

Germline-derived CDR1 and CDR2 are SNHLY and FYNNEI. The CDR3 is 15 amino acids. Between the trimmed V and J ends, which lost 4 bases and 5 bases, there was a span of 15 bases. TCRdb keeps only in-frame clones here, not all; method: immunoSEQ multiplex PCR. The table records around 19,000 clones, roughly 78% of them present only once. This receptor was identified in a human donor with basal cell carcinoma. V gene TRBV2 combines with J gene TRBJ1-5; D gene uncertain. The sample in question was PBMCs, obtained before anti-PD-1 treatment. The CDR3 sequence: CASSVVRSRDQPQHF. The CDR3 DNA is TGTGCCAGCAGTGTTGTTCGGTCCAGAGATCAGCCCCAGCATTTT.